This T cell receptor (beta chain) was sequenced in a study of cytomegalovirus exposure and HLA in healthy donors. Study-wide background: The 100 to 150 validation repertoires were reported in a later analysis to have been generated on the same platform as the approximately 700 first-cohort repertoires.

This clone was detected only a few times. Its antigen is not identified. The donors belonged to the approximately 120-subject validation cohort, separate from the approximately 670-subject first cohort. The study's findings and limits: It was reportedly the case that the classifier diagnosed cytomegalovirus status with high specificity and sensitivity. The dataset shows that most TCR sequences were rare, while some public TCRs occurred in many donors.

The protocol was immunoSEQ multiplex PCR, while the TCRdb copy is restricted to in-frame clones and leaves out a portion. Here the sample spans tens of thousands of clones, approximately 93% being singletons. The length of the CDR3 is 14 residues. Germline assignment: CDR1 SNHLY and CDR2 FYNNEI. With 2 bases clipped from V and 3 bases from J, the junction kept 3 bases outside the gene matches. The chain joins TRBV2 to TRBJ2-7, with 8 bases that match TRBD1. This TCR came from a woman aged 18-30 years in good health and CMV-seropositive. Input material: PBMCs. As DNA, the CDR3 is TGTGCCAGCAGTGAACAGGGGGCAGACTACGAGCAGTACTTC. Its protein is CASSEQGADYEQYF.